This T cell receptor beta chain was sequenced in a study of Graves' ophthalmopathy and Graves' hyperthyroidism. This clonotype was recorded many times. Its antigen remains unidentified. Trimming removed 2 bases from V and 4 bases from J, with 12 bases in between. CDR3 length equals 15 residues. Per germline, CDR1 MGHRA and CDR2 YSYEKL. Whole-study results and caveats: Ophthalmopathy progression prediction by the model yielded a sensitivity of 60% to 71% and a specificity of approximately 72%.

The authors amplified TCR beta CDR3 regions from RNA transcripts. RT-PCR with HTBI primers came first, then second-round multiplex PCR. MiXCR was run by TCRdb on the multiplex PCR reads, yielding one entry per CDR3 protein. The sample lists hundreds of thousands of distinct CDR3 sequences; approximately 21% were seen once. Hyperthyroidism was classified as stable if no ophthalmopathy occurred within 18 months of follow-up. Pregnancy or lactation, uncontrolled infections and other autoimmune diseases were grounds for excluding patients. This chain connects TRBV4-1 to TRBJ1-3; D is uncertain. This clonotype originated in a woman under 30 with stable Graves' hyperthyroidism. Some clones in this sample may be carry-over from other donors' samples. The sequenced sample was peripheral blood. DNA for the CDR3: TGCGCCAGCAGCCAACTGCCAGTCGTCGGAAACACCATATATTTT. It specifies CASSQLPVVGNTIYF.